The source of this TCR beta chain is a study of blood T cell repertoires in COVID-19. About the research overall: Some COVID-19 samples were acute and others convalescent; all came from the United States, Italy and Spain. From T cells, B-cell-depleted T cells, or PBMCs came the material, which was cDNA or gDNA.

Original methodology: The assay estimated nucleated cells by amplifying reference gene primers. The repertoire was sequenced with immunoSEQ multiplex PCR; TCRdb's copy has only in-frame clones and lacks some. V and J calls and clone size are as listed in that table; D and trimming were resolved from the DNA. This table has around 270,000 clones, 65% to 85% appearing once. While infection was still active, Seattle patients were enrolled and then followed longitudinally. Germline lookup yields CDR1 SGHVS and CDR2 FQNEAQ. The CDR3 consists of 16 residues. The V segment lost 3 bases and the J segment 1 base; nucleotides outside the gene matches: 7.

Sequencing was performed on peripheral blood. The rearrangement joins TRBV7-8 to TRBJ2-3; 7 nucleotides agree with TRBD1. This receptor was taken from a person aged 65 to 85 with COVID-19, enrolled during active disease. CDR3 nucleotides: TGTGCCAGCAGCTTCCTAGGGGGCTGGGGCACAGATACGCAGTATTTT. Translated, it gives CASSFLGGWGTDTQYF.